This T cell receptor (beta chain) comes out of a study of T-cell memory formation after mild COVID-19. V gave up 5 bases and J gave up 4 bases, with 24 bases separating them. The germline gives CDR1 MNHEY, CDR2 SMNVEV (reference sequence). The CDR3 length is 18 residues. Ten or more counts support this clonotype. TCRdb itself ran the 5' RACE reads through MiXCR, one entry per CDR3 protein. The table shows over 10,000 distinct CDR3 sequences, with approximately 12% occurring only once. The sample was PBMCs or a T cell subset sorted from them (not recorded which). The chain links TRBV27 to TRBJ2-1, with D hard to call. The TCR comes from an adult woman who had mild COVID-19 (a few samples of this study predate the infection). Cell type and time point are not known. The CDR3 sequence: CASSPEWPGRPYYNEQFF. CDR3 coding DNA: TGTGCCAGCAGTCCCGAGTGGCCGGGCCGCCCCTATTACAATGAGCAGTTCTTC.